The 15 T cell receptor beta chains given below trace back to one sample, sequenced in a study of T cells in localized non-small cell lung cancer (dated by TCRdb to about 2020). Receptor amplification or capture employed the immunoSEQ multiplex PCR assay. TCRdb obtained this table from immuneACCESS and retained in-frame rearrangements with V and J assigned. These tables miss some clones; where compared with another copy, unresolved V genes account for less than half of the shortfall, and the remainder is unexplained. The sample table shows approximately 11,000 clones, and 75% to 85% are seen once. Together, the top ten hold approximately 19% of the sample. The specimen comprised peripheral blood mononuclear cells, sampled before any cancer treatment. The source is a female donor over 55 with stage II lung adenocarcinoma.

The chain joins TRBV6-5 to TRBJ1-2; no firm D call. V dropped 2 bases and J dropped 2 bases, with 9 bases sitting between them. Germline lookup yields CDR1 MNHEY and CDR2 SVGAGI. This CDR3 has 14 amino acids. CDR3 sequence reads: CASSYDLGNYGYTF. The CDR3, as DNA: TGTGCCAGCAGTTACGATTTAGGGAACTATGGCTACACCTTC.

The chain couples TRBV29-1 to TRBJ2-5; no clear D. The CDR3 contains 15 residues. The V gene's germline CDR1 is SQVTM and CDR2 ANQGSEA. The V end was cut by 3 bases, the J end by 5 bases, with 19 bases between. The CDR3 is CSVDTLGQKRETQYF. CDR3 coding DNA: TGCAGCGTTGATACCCTAGGGCAGAAAAGGGAGACCCAGTACTTC. The full variable domain, its missing parts supplied by reference TRBV29-1 and TRBJ2-5, is SAVISQKPSRDICQRGTSLTIQCQVDSQVTMMFWYRQQPGQSLTLIATANQGSEATYESGFVIDKFPISRPNLTFSTLTVSNMSPEDSSIYLCSVDTLGQKRETQYFGPGTRLLVL.

This clone appeared a single time. This chain links TRBV29-1 with TRBJ1-2; unclear D gene. V was clipped by 4 bases and J by 8 bases, with 17 bases between them. This CDR3 comprises 13 residues. Germline V CDR1 and CDR2: SQVTM, ANQGSEA. The CDR3 loop reads CSVVTFNRRGYTF. The CDR3 coding sequence is TGCAGCGTTGTTACCTTCAATCGTAGGGGCTACACCTTC.

The V call is TRBV28, the J call TRBJ1-4; unclear D gene. The V and J ends lost 4 bases and 0 bases respectively, with 0 bases between them. Germline CDR1 MDHEN, CDR2 SYDVKM. CDR3 length: 12 amino acids. The CDR3, as DNA: TGTGCCAGCAGTTCAACTAATGAAAAACTGTTTTTT. This translates into CASSSTNEKLFF.

The rearrangement uses TRBV5-1 and TRBJ2-3; D is tentatively TRBD1 or TRBD2 (5 bases each). The V and J ends lost 4 bases and 1 base respectively, with 16 bases between them. The germline gives CDR1 SGHRS, CDR2 YFSETQ. The CDR3 runs 16 residues. The CDR3, as DNA: TGCGCCAGCAGCCGGGGCCGGGTTACGGGCACAGATACGCAGTATTTT. The encoded protein is CASSRGRVTGTDTQYF. Full variable domain (outside the CDR3, taken from reference TRBV5-1 and TRBJ2-3): KAGVTQTPRYLIKTRGQQVTLSCSPISGHRSVSWYQQTPGQGLQFLFEYFSETQRNKGNFPGRFSGRQFSNSRSEMNVSTLELGDSALYLCASSRGRVTGTDTQYFGPGTRLTVL.

The V call is TRBV6-1, the J call TRBJ2-2; no clear D. CDR3 length: 14 amino acids. V gave up 2 bases and J gave up 2 bases, with 6 bases separating them. Germline CDR1 is MNHNS and CDR2 is SASEGT. The CDR3 coding sequence is TGTGCCAGCAGTGAACGTACAAACACCGGGGAGCTGTTTTTT. Amino acid sequence: CASSERTNTGELFF.

The CDR3 reads CASSLSNSYEQYF. The CDR3, as DNA: TGTGCCAGCAGCTTATCCAACTCCTACGAGCAGTACTTC. The chain couples TRBV7-2 to TRBJ2-7, with D unresolved. The CDR3 runs 13 residues. The germline gives CDR1 SGHTA, CDR2 FQGNSA. V was cut by 2 bases and J by 0 bases, with 5 bases left in between.

This sequence joins TRBV27 and TRBJ2-1; tentatively, D is TRBD1 or TRBD2 (5 bases each). V gave up 2 bases and J gave up 12 bases, with 20 bases separating them. The CDR3 is 15 amino acids. Germline CDR1 and CDR2: MNHEY and SMNVEV (reference sequence). Here the CDR3 reads CASSLKGTLPSGQFF. The CDR3 region has the DNA TGTGCCAGCAGTTTAAAGGGGACCCTCCCCTCTGGGCAGTTCTTC.

This clone was counted only a few times. J is TRBJ1-2 and V is TRBV7-8; the match to TRBD1 covers 8 bases. The length of the CDR3 is 15 residues. From germline, CDR1 is SGHVS and CDR2 FQNEAQ. Trimming cost V 5 bases and J 8 bases; bases outside gene matches: 13. CDR3: CASSPTRDRSRGYTF. CDR3 bases: TGTGCCAGCAGCCCGACCCGGGACAGGTCTCGAGGCTACACCTTC.

This chain connects TRBV5-1 to TRBJ2-7; a weak D match, TRBD1 (6 bases). Germline CDR1 and CDR2: SGHRS and YFSETQ. V lost 6 bases and J lost 0, with 10 bases in between. The CDR3 spans 13 residues. DNA of the CDR3: TGCGCCAGCATAGGGGACAACTCCTACGAGCAGTACTTC. It specifies CASIGDNSYEQYF.

V and J are TRBV11-3 and TRBJ2-1, with 10 bases identical to TRBD2. Unmatched junction bases numbered 8, after V lost 0 bases and J lost 6 bases. The germline V gene encodes CDR1 SGHNT and CDR2 YENEEA. CDR3 length: 17 amino acids. CDR3 amino acids: CASSLDILAGALNEQFF. The CDR3, as DNA: TGTGCCAGCAGCTTAGATATCCTAGCGGGGGCTCTCAATGAGCAGTTCTTC.

The chain links TRBV19 to TRBJ2-2; 14 bases are a match to TRBD2. This CDR3 is 17 amino acids long. Germline CDR1 and CDR2: LNHDA and SQIVND (reference sequence). The ends lost 8 bases at V and 5 bases at J; junction bases unmatched: 10. The CDR3 coding sequence is TGTGCCAGTGGAGGGACTAGCGGGAGAATTCGGACCGGGGAGCTGTTTTTT. It codes for CASGGTSGRIRTGELFF.

This chain connects TRBV28 to TRBJ1-1; 11 bases fit TRBD1. The CDR3 totals 16 residues. CDR1 MDHEN and CDR2 SYDVKM come from the germline V gene. With 5 bases clipped from V and 9 bases from J, the junction kept 14 bases outside the gene matches. DNA for the CDR3: TGTGCCAGCAGTAAATGGACAGGGGGCCAGATAACGCAAGCTTTCTTT. Its protein product is CASSKWTGGQITQAFF.

The rearrangement uses TRBV11-2 and TRBJ1-4; D call uncertain. Trimming took off 6 bases at V and 8 bases at J, with 10 bases between the two ends. This CDR3 comprises 12 residues. From germline, CDR1 is SGHAT and CDR2 FQNNGV. The CDR3, as DNA: TGTGCCAGCAGAATTAGTGGGGAAAAACTGTTTTTT. Amino acids: CASRISGEKLFF.

This clone appeared a single time. The chain couples TRBV2 to TRBJ2-7; D unclear. The CDR3 contains 14 residues. Looked up from germline, CDR1 is SNHLY and CDR2 is FYNNEI. The V end was cut by 0 bases, the J end by 7 bases, with 13 bases between. The CDR3 spells CASSEAAPLREQYF. For the CDR3, the DNA is TGTGCCAGCAGTGAAGCTGCCCCACTCCGGGAGCAGTACTTC.